This T cell receptor (beta chain) was retrieved from a study of T cell repertoires in cytomegalovirus infection. There are many counts of this clonotype. TCRdb redid the calling of the reads with MiXCR, one entry per CDR3 protein. The table includes hundreds of thousands of distinct CDR3 sequences, about 17% detected once. V was trimmed by 6 bases and J by 1 base, leaving 3 bases between them. Germline CDR1 and CDR2: LNHDA and SQIVND (reference sequence). CDR3 length: 11 amino acids. Sample: PBMCs. The rearrangement uses TRBV19 and TRBJ1-1, with D hard to call. The receptor was isolated from a human donor in good health (CMV status not recorded). Some clones in this sample may be carry-over from other donors' samples. CDR3 protein: CASSENTEAFF. CDR3 DNA sequence: TGTGCCAGTAGCGAGAACACTGAAGCTTTCTTT.